This T cell receptor beta chain was retrieved from a study of T cells after yellow fever vaccination. The CDR3 has 14 residues. The V gene lost 1 base and the J gene lost 6 bases, with 9 bases spanning the gap. Germline V CDR1 and CDR2: LGHNA, YSLEER. This clonotype was observed at least ten times. TCRdb re-derived calls from the 5' RACE reads in MiXCR, one entry per CDR3 protein. The sample yields tens of thousands of distinct CDR3 sequences, about 7% seen once. V usage is TRBV4-3 and J usage is TRBJ2-2; TRBD1 is a possible D gene (5 bases). The receptor's source is a man aged 25 to 40 who received the YFV17D yellow fever vaccine. Source: CD8+ T cells sorted from PBMCs, taken 15 days after the yellow fever booster vaccination. CDR3 coding DNA: TGCGCCAGCAGCCAAGCAGGGTTGTCCGGGGAGCTGTTTTTT. This translates into CASSQAGLSGELFF.